This TCR beta chain was recovered during a study of shared clonotypes between healthy human individuals. General study results and limits: As a rule, naive subsets had a larger estimated richness than memory subsets. The represented genetic and exposure-history diversity was limited by the small number of donors.

Clones were read by immunoSEQ multiplex PCR, and TCRdb kept only the in-frame ones, dropping some. This sample has about 2.2 million clones, with about 94% found just once. CD45RO-negative, CCR7-selected cells formed the naive CD8 fraction, which excluded terminally differentiated effector memory CD45RA+ cells. Adults of Caucasian background living in Nashville, Tennessee made up all donors. The CDR3 sequence is 12 residues long. Germline V gene sequence: CDR1 MNHNY, CDR2 SVGAGI (reference sequence). The V and J ends lost 2 bases and 5 bases respectively, with 7 bases between them. Details on this clone: Its specificity is not known.

The source of this sequence is a man aged 18 to 30 in good health. Some clones in this sample may be carry-over from other donors' samples. The specimen was naive CD8+ T cells from PBMCs. The genes are TRBV6-6 and TRBJ2-7; D gene ambiguous. This CDR3 reads CASSYDGHEQYF. The CDR3 nucleotides are TGTGCCAGCAGTTACGACGGGCACGAGCAGTACTTC.